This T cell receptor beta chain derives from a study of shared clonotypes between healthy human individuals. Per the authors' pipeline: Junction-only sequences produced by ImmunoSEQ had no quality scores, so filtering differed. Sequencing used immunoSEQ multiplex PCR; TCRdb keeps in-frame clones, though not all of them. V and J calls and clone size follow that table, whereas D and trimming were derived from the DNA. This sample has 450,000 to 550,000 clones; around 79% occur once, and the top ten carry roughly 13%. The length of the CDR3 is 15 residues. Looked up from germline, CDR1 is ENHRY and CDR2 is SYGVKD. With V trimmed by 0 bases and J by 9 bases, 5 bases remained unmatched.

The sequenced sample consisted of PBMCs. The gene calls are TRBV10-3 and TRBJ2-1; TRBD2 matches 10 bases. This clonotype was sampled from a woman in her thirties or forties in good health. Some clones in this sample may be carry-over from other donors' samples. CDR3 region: CAISESSGRAAEQFF. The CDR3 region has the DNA TGTGCCATCAGTGAGTCAAGCGGGAGGGCCGCTGAGCAGTTCTTC.